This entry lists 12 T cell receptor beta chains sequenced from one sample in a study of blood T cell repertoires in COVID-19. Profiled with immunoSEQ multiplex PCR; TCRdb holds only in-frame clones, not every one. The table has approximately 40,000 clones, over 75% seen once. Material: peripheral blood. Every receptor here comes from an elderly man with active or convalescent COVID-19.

The CDR3 DNA follows: TGTGCCAGCAGCGTAGGTGGGGGGGGCTCCTACGAGCAGTACTTC. Translating gives CASSVGGGGSYEQYF. This sequence joins TRBV9 and TRBJ2-7; TRBD2 matches 7 bases. The CDR3 length is 15 residues. CDR1 is SGDLS and CDR2 is YYNGEE in the germline V gene. V lost 0 bases, J lost 0 bases, and 3 bases stayed unmatched. The full variable domain, its missing parts supplied by reference TRBV9 and TRBJ2-7, is DSGVTQTPKHLITATGQRVTLRCSPRSGDLSVYWYQQSLDQGLQFLIQYYNGEERAKGNILERFSAQQFPDLHSELNLSSLELGDSALYFCASSVGGGGSYEQYFGPGTRLTVT.

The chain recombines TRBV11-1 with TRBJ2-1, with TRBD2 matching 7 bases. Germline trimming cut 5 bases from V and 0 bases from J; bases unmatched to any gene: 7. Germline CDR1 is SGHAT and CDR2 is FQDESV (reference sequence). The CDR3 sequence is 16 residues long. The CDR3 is CASSGEAGNSYNEQFF. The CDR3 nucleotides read TGTGCCAGCAGCGGCGAAGCGGGAAACTCCTACAATGAGCAGTTCTTC.

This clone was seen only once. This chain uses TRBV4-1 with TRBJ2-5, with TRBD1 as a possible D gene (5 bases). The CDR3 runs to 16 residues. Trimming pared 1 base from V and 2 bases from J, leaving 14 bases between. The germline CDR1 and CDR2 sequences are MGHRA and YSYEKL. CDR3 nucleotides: TGCGCCAGCAGCCAAGTCGCGGCAGGGCATCAAGAGACCCAGTACTTC. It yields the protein CASSQVAAGHQETQYF.

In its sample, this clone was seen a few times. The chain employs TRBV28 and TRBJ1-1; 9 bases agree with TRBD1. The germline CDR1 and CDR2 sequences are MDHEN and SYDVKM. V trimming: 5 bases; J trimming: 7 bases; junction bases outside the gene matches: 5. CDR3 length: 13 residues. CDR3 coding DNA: TGTGCCAGCAGTACGGACAGGGGAATTGAAGCTTTCTTT. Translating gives CASSTDRGIEAFF. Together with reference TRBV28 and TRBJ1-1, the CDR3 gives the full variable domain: DVKVTQSSRYLVKRTGEKVFLECVQDMDHENMFWYRQDPGLGLRLIYFSYDVKMKEKGDIPEGYSVSREKKERFSLILESASTNQTSMYLCASSTDRGIEAFFGQGTRLTVV.

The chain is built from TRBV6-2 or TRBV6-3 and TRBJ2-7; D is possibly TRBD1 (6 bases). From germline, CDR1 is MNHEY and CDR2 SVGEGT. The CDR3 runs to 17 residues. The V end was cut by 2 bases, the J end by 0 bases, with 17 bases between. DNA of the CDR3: TGTGCCAGCAGTTACGGGACCCTACGACAGGACTCCTACGAGCAGTACTTC. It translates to CASSYGTLRQDSYEQYF.

Here the CDR3 DNA reads TGTGCCAGTAGTATCCTGCAACTAGCCGATACGCAGTATTTT. It translates to CASSILQLADTQYF. V usage is TRBV19 and J usage is TRBJ2-3; tentative D call: TRBD2 (6 bases). The CDR3 runs to 14 residues. Trimming removed 3 bases from V and 6 bases from J, with 13 bases in between. Germline lookup yields CDR1 LNHDA and CDR2 SQIVND (reference sequence).

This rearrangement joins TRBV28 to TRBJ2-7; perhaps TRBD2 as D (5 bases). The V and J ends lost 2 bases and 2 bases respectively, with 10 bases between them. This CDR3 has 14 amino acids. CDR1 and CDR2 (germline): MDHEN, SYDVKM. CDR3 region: CASSLRGFTYEQYF. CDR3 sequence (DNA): TGTGCCAGCAGTTTACGGGGTTTCACCTACGAGCAGTACTTC.

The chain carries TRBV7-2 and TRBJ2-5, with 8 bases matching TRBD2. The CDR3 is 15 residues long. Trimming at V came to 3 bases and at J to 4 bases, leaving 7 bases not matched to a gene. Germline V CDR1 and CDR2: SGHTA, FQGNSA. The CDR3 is CASSFTGGLGETQYF. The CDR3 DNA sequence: TGTGCCAGCAGCTTTACGGGGGGGCTAGGAGAGACCCAGTACTTC.

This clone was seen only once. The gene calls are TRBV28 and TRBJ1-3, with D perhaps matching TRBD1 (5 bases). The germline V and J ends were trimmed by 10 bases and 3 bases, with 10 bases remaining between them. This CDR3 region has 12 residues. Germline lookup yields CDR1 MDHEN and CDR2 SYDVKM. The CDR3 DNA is TGTGCCACTGGGGGGGATGGAAACACCATATATTTT. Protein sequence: CATGGDGNTIYF.

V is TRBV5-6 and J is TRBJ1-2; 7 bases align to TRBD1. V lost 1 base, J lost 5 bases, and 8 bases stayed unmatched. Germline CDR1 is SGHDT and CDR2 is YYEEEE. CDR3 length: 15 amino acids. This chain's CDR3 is CASSLRRQGRYGYTF. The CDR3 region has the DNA TGTGCCAGCAGCTTGCGCAGACAGGGCCGGTATGGCTACACCTTC. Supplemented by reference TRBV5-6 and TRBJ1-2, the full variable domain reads DAGVTQSPTHLIKTRGQQVTLRCSPKSGHDTVSWYQQALGQGPQFIFQYYEEEERQRGNFPDRFSGHQFPNYSSELNVNALLLGDSALYLCASSLRRQGRYGYTFGSGTRLTVV.

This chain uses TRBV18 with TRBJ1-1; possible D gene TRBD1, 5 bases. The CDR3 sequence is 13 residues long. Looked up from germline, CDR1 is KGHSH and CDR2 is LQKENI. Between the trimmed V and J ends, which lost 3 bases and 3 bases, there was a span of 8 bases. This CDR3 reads CASSPRVDTEAFF. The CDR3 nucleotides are TGTGCCAGCTCACCCAGGGTTGACACTGAAGCTTTCTTT. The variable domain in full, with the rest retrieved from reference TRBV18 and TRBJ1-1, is NAGVMQNPRHLVRRRGQEARLRCSPMKGHSHVYWYRQLPEEGLKFMVYLQKENIIDESGMPKERFSAEFPKEGPSILRIQQVVRGDSAAYFCASSPRVDTEAFFGQGTRLTVV.

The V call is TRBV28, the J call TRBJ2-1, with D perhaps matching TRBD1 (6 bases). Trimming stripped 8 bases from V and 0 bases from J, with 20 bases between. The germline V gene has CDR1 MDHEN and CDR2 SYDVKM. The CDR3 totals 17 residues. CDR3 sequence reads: CASASVGGESSYNEQFF. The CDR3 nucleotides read TGTGCCAGCGCGTCGGTAGGGGGAGAAAGCTCCTACAATGAGCAGTTCTTC.